Given below is one T cell receptor beta chain in context. The data belong to a study of T cells after yellow fever vaccination. Trimming took off 3 bases at V and 2 bases at J, with 8 bases between the two ends. This CDR3 is built from 14 residues. Germline loops: CDR1 LGHDT, CDR2 YNNKEL (reference sequence). TCRdb passed the 5' RACE reads through MiXCR, listing each CDR3 protein once. The table shows about 510,000 distinct CDR3 sequences, with just over 20% occurring only once. The chain links TRBV3-1 to TRBJ1-5; a weak D match, TRBD1 (5 bases). The receptor was derived from a man younger than 35 who received the YFV17D yellow fever vaccine. This material consisted of PBMCs, taken more than 20 days after the first yellow fever vaccination. The CDR3 reads CASSQGRGNQPQHF. The DNA for the CDR3 is TGTGCCAGCAGCCAGGGCAGGGGCAATCAGCCCCAGCATTTT.